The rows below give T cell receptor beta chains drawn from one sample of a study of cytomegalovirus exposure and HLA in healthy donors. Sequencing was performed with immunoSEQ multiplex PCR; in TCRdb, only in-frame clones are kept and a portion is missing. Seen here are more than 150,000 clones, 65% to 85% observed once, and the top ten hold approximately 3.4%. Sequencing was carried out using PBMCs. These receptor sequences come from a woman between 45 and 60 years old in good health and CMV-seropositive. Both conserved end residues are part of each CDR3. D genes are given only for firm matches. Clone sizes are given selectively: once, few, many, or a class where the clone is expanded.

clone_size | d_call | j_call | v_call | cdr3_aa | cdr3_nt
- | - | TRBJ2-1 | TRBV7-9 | CASSTLGYNEQFF | TGTGCCAGCAGTACCCTAGGCTACAATGAGCAGTTCTTC
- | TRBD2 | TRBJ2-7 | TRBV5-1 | CASSSGTFPYEQYF | TGCGCCAGCAGCAGCGGGACTTTCCCCTACGAGCAGTACTTC
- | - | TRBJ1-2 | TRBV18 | CASSPGLSPGGYTF | TGTGCCAGCTCACCCGGCCTTTCCCCCGGGGGCTACACCTTC
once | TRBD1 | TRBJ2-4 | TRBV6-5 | CASGRGPKNIQYF | TGTGCCAGCGGTAGGGGGCCCAAAAACATTCAGTACTTC
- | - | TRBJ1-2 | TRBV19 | CATQPGTSGYTF | TGTGCCACTCAGCCCGGGACTTCTGGCTACACCTTC
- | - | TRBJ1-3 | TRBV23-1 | CASSQSRQSSGNTIYF | TGCGCCAGCAGTCAATCGAGGCAGAGTTCTGGAAACACCATATATTTT
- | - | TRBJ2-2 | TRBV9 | CASTLREGGELFF | TGTGCCAGCACCCTCCGAGAGGGCGGGGAGCTGTTTTTT
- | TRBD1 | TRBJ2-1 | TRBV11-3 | CATQDRGDYNEQFF | TGTGCCACCCAAGACAGGGGGGACTACAATGAGCAGTTCTTC
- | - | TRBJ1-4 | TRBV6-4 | CASSEELWEKLFF | TGTGCCAGCAGTGAGGAGTTGTGGGAAAAACTGTTTTTT
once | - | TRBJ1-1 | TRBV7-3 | CASSLRGGAEAFF | TGTGCCAGCAGCTTACGGGGGGGGGCTGAAGCTTTCTTT
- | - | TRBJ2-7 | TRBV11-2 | CASSPIDRTDSYEQYF | TGTGCCAGCAGCCCCATAGACCGGACAGACTCCTACGAGCAGTACTTC